The subject of this entry is one TCR beta chain. The antigen is undetermined. The CDR3 is 15 residues long. Trimming removed 3 bases from V and 0 bases from J, with 9 bases in between. MiXCR, applied by TCRdb to the RT-PCR reads, yields one record per CDR3 protein. The top ten clones hold about 7.8% of a sample with approximately 250,000 distinct CDR3 sequences, 10% to 15% of them seen once. This entry comes from a study of response to subunit inactivated influenza vaccine. General study results and limits: T cells newly recruited by each seasonal influenza vaccination are few, the authors suggested.

The receptor comes from a man aged 45-65 years who received an inactivated influenza vaccine. Material: non-naive T cells sorted from PBMCs, obtained 14 to 15 days before vaccination. This rearrangement joins TRBV12-3 or TRBV12-4 to TRBJ1-5; D perhaps matches TRBD1 (5 bases). Here the CDR3 DNA reads TGTGCCAGCAGTTTGCAGGGCCATAGCAATCAGCCCCAGCATTTT. It translates to CASSLQGHSNQPQHF.